A selection of T cell receptor beta chains follows, all from one sample in a study of T-cell memory formation after mild COVID-19. TCRdb re-analysed the 5' RACE reads in MiXCR, keeping a single row per CDR3 protein. The data show about half a million distinct CDR3 sequences, roughly 20% seen once. What was sequenced was PBMCs or a T cell subset sorted from them (not recorded which). The receptors were gathered from an adult woman who had mild COVID-19 (a few samples of this study predate the infection). Cell type and time point are not known. Both conserved end residues are part of each CDR3. The order of the fields is J gene, clone size, V gene, D gene, CDR3 DNA, CDR3 protein. D genes are given only for firm matches. Size is omitted from some rows. Given values are once, few, many or a class for expanded clones.

TRBJ2-4 | - | TRBV9 | - | TGTGCCAGCAGCGTAGACGATCGGGCGACAATAGCCAAAAACATTCAGTACTTC | CASSVDDRATIAKNIQYF
TRBJ1-1 | few | TRBV6-5 | - | TGTGCCAGCAGTTACTCGTCATTGACGCGCGGCACTGAAGCTTTCTTT | CASSYSSLTRGTEAFF
TRBJ2-7 | - | TRBV2 | TRBD2 | TGTGCCAGCAGTGTTACTAGCGGGAGGGCCTACGAGCAGTACTTC | CASSVTSGRAYEQYF
TRBJ2-7 | few | TRBV4-3 | TRBD2 | TGCGCCAGCAGCCAACGTAACGGACTAGCAATCGGCGAGCAGTACTTC | CASSQRNGLAIGEQYF
TRBJ2-3 | many | TRBV20-1 | - | TGCAGTGCTAGAGATACCGAAGGGACAGATACGCAGTATTTT | CSARDTEGTDTQYF
TRBJ1-4 | - | TRBV7-9 | - | TGTGCCGGAGGGCTTAATGAAGAAAAACTGTTTTTT | CAGGLNEEKLFF
TRBJ2-3 | few | TRBV7-2 | TRBD2 | TGTGCCAGCAGTTTCGATGGACTAGCGGGAGTGTATGGCACAGATACGCAGTATTTT | CASSFDGLAGVYGTDTQYF
TRBJ2-7 | few | TRBV12-3/TRBV12-4 | TRBD2 | TGTGCCAGCAGTTTAAGCGCTAGCGGGGTCTACGAGCAGTACTTC | CASSLSASGVYEQYF
TRBJ2-3 | - | TRBV5-1 | TRBD2 | TGCGCCAGCAGCCGGGCTGCCGGGCGGGAGCCAGATACGCAGTATTTT | CASSRAAGREPDTQYF
TRBJ2-1 | few | TRBV6-2/TRBV6-3 | TRBD1 | TGTGCCAGCAGTTACTTTCTTAGGACAGGGGACAATGAGCAGTTCTTC | CASSYFLRTGDNEQFF
TRBJ2-3 | few | TRBV7-8 | TRBD1 | TGTGCCAGCAGCCACCGGACAGGACGCACAGATACGCAGTATTTT | CASSHRTGRTDTQYF
TRBJ2-1 | - | TRBV9 | TRBD2 | TGTGCCAGCAGCGTAGTGGCTAGCGGGGTCTCCTCCCGACCTTACAATGAGCAGTTCTTC | CASSVVASGVSSRPYNEQFF
TRBJ2-3 | few | TRBV5-1 | TRBD2 | TGCGCCAGCAGCTATGGACTAGCGGGTACAGATACGCAGTATTTT | CASSYGLAGTDTQYF
TRBJ1-6 | few | TRBV6-5 | - | TGTGCCAGCAGTTATCTGACAGGCAGGGGTTCACCCCTCCACTTT | CASSYLTGRGSPLHF
TRBJ1-6 | few | TRBV3-1 | - | TGTGCCAGCAGCCATGATCAGCAAATCTCACCCCTCCACTTT | CASSHDQQISPLHF